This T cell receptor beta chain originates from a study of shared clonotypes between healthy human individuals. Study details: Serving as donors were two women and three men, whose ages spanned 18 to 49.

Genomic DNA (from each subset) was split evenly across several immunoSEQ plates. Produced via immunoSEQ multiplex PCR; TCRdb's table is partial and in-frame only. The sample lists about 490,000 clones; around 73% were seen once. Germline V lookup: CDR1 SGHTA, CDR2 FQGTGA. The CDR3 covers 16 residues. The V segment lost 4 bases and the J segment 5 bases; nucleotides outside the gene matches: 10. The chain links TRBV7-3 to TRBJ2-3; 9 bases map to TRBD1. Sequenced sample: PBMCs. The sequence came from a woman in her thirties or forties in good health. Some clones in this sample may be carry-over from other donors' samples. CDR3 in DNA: TGTGCCAGCAGCTCGAAACAGGGGGCCGAGGGAGATACGCAGTATTTT. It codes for CASSSKQGAEGDTQYF. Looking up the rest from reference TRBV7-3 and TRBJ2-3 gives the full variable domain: GAGVSQTPSNKVTEKGKYVELRCDPISGHTALYWYRQSLGQGPEFLIYFQGTGAADDSGLPNDRFFAVRPEGSVSTLKIQRTERGDSAVYLCASSSKQGAEGDTQYFGPGTRLTVL.